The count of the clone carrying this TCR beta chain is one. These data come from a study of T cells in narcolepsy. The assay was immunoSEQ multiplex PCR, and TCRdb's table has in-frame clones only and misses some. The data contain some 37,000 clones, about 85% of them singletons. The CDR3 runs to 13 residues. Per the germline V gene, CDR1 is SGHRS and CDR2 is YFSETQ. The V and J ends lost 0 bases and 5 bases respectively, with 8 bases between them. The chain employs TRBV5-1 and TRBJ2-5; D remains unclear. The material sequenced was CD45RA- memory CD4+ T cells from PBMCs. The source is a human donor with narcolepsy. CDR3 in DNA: TGCGCCAGCAGCTTGGAGGCAGTGGAGACCCAGTACTTC. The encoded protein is CASSLEAVETQYF.